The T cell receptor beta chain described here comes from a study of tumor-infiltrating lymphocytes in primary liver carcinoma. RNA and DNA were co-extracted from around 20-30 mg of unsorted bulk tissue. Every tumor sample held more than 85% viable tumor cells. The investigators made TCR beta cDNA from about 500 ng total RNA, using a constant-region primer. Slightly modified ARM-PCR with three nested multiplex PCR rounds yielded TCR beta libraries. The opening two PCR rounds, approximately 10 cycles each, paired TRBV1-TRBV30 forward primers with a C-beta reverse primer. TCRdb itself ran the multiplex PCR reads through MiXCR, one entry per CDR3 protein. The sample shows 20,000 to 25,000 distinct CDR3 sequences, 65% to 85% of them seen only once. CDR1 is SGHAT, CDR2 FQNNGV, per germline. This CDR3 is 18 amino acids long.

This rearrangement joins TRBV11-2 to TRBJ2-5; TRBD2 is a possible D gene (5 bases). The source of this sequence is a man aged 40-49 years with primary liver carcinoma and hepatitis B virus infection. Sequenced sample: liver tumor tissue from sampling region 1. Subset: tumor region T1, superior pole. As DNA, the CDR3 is TGTCACAGCAGCTTAGCGAGGCTAGCCCTAGGAAAAAAAGAGACCCAGTACTTC. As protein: CHSSLARLALGKKETQYF.